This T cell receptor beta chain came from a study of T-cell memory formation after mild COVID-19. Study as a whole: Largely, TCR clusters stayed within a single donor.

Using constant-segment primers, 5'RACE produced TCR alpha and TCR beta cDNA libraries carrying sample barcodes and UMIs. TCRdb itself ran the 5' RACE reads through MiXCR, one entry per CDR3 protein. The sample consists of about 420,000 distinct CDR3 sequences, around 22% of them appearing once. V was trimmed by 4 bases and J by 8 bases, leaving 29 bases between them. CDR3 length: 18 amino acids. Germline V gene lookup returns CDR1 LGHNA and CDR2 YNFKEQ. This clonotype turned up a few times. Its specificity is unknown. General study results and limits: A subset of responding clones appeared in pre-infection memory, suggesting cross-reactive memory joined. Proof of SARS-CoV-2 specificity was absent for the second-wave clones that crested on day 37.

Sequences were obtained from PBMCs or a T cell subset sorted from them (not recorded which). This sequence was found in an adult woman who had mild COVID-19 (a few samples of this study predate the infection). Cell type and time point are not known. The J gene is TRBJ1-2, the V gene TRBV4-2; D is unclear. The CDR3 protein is CASSPPFSTGPLLNGYTF. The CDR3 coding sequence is TGTGCCAGCAGCCCCCCTTTTTCTACGGGTCCGCTACTAAACGGCTACACCTTC.